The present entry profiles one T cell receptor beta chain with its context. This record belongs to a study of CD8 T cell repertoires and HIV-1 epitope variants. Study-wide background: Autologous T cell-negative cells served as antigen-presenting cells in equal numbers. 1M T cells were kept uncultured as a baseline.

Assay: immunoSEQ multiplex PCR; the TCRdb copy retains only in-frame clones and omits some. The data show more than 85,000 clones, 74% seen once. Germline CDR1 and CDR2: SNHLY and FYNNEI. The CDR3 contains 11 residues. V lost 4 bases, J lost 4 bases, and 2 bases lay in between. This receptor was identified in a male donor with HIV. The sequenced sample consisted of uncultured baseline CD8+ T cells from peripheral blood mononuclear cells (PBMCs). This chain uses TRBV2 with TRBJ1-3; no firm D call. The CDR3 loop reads CASSVGNTIYF. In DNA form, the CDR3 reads TGTGCCAGCAGTGTAGGAAACACCATATATTTT.